A single sample is the source of the 11 T cell receptor beta chains below, sequenced in a study of PD-1 blockade in classical Hodgkin lymphoma. As for time point: cycle 4 day 1 (C4D1), after less than seven weeks of nivolumab. Brentuximab vedotin exposure varied among the patients, all of whom had relapsed after autologous stem cell transplantation. Using immunoSEQ multiplex PCR, the repertoire was profiled, and TCRdb retains in-frame clones only, with some absent. The data hold about 50,000 clones, with around 76% observed a single time. Sequences were derived from peripheral blood mononuclear cells (PBMCs), sampled before the fourth cycle of nivolumab. All receptors derive from a human donor with classical Hodgkin lymphoma.

The V and J genes are TRBV5-1 and TRBJ1-4; 11 bases are a match to TRBD1. V gave up 2 bases and J gave up 5 bases; unmatched junction bases: 5. The CDR3 spans 16 residues. Germline CDR1 SGHRS, CDR2 YFSETQ. The CDR3 sequence: CASSFFGTGGNEKLFF. CDR3 in DNA: TGCGCCAGCAGCTTTTTTGGGACAGGGGGAAATGAAAAACTGTTTTTT.

This rearrangement joins TRBV6-6 to TRBJ1-1; D not resolved. Germline CDR1 reads MNHNY; CDR2 reads SVGAGI (reference sequence). The CDR3 contains 13 residues. V gave up 7 bases and J gave up 2 bases, with 11 bases separating them. In DNA, the CDR3 is TGTGCCAGCATTAAGGGCAGAAACACTGAAGCTTTCTTT. It yields the protein CASIKGRNTEAFF.

This clone showed up just a few times. V usage is TRBV4-3 and J usage is TRBJ2-7; D is unclear. Germline V lookup: CDR1 LGHNA, CDR2 YSLEER. The CDR3 contains 15 residues. The V end lost 0 bases, the J end lost 5 bases, and 14 bases lay between the germline ends. The DNA for the CDR3 is TGCGCCAGCAGCCAAGATGGCACGGAATCCAACGAGCAGTACTTC. This encodes CASSQDGTESNEQYF.

The CDR3 is CASSLGRGSTEAFF. The CDR3 DNA reads TGTGCCAGCAGCTTAGGCAGGGGGTCCACTGAAGCTTTCTTT. The chain is built from TRBV11-1 and TRBJ1-1, with 7 bases identical to TRBD1. V trimming: 1 base; J trimming: 4 bases; junction bases outside the gene matches: 3. CDR3 length equals 14 residues. The germline CDR1 and CDR2 sequences are SGHAT and FQDESV (reference sequence). Together with reference TRBV11-1 and TRBJ1-1, the CDR3 gives the full variable domain: EAEVAQSPRYKITEKSQAVAFWCDPISGHATLYWYRQILGQGPELLVQFQDESVVDDSQLPKDRFSAERLKGVDSTLKIQPAELGDSAMYLCASSLGRGSTEAFFGQGTRLTVV.

J is TRBJ2-7 and V is TRBV27; 12 nucleotides line up with TRBD2. The CDR3 has 15 residues. Trimming removed 5 bases from V and 7 bases from J; junction bases left unmatched: 9. CDR1 MNHEY and CDR2 SMNVEV come from the germline V gene (reference sequence). The CDR3 bases are TGTGCCAGCAGTCTTCTAGCGGGAGGGCCGGGTGAGCAGTACTTC. It codes for CASSLLAGGPGEQYF.

On this clone: A much larger clonotype is one base distant, so this may be a read error. The rearrangement uses TRBV6-5 and TRBJ2-7; 12 bases match TRBD2. Unmatched junction bases numbered 3, after V lost 2 bases and J lost 4 bases. The CDR3 consists of 15 residues. CDR1 and CDR2 from the germline V gene are MNHEY and SVGAGI. CDR3 bases: TGTGCCAGCAGTTACACACTAGCGGGAGGTTACGAGCAGTACTTC. It yields the protein CASSYTLAGGYEQYF.

The J gene is TRBJ1-1, the V gene TRBV5-1; 7 bases align to TRBD1. Germline CDR1 reads SGHRS; CDR2 reads YFSETQ. The junction had 10 bases not matched to a gene; V was cut back by 4 bases and J by 4 bases. This CDR3 is built from 15 residues. The CDR3 DNA is TGCGCCAGCAGCCCCCAGGGGGGGAGGGGCACTGAAGCTTTCTTT. Translated: CASSPQGGRGTEAFF.

The rearrangement uses TRBV28 and TRBJ2-6; D gene uncertain. CDR3 length: 15 residues. V was pared by 2 bases and J by 1 base, with 6 bases between. Germline CDR1 is MDHEN and CDR2 is SYDVKM. In nucleotides, the CDR3 is TGTGCCAGCAGTTTAATTGGGTCTGGGGCCAACGTCCTGACTTTC. Encoded protein: CASSLIGSGANVLTF.

The chain has TRBV4-1 and TRBJ2-5; TRBD2 matches 11 bases. CDR1 is MGHRA and CDR2 is YSYEKL in the germline V gene. J was trimmed by 4 bases and V by 8 bases; bases with no gene match: 18. The CDR3 spans 18 residues. The CDR3 DNA sequence: TGCGCCAGCTTGCTGTTGGCTAGCGGGAGGAAGGGGCGAGAGACCCAGTACTTC. Translated, it gives CASLLLASGRKGRETQYF.

This clone came up once. The chain recombines TRBV11-3 with TRBJ1-5, with 7 bases that match TRBD1. V lost 5 bases to trimming and J lost 5 bases; unmatched junction nucleotides: 12. The CDR3 is 16 amino acids. Germline CDR1 is SGHNT and CDR2 is YENEEA. CDR3 sequence: CASSPSPGTVDQPQHF. The CDR3 nucleotides are TGTGCCAGCAGCCCCTCCCCCGGGACAGTCGATCAGCCCCAGCATTTT. Filled out from reference TRBV11-3 and TRBJ1-5, the complete variable domain reads EAGVVQSPRYKIIEKKQPVAFWCNPISGHNTLYWYLQNLGQGPELLIRYENEEAVDDSQLPKDRFSAERLKGVDSTLKIQPAELGDSAVYLCASSPSPGTVDQPQHFGDGTRLSIL.

V usage is TRBV7-9 and J usage is TRBJ2-7, with D perhaps TRBD1 or TRBD2 (6 bases each). The CDR3 has 16 amino acids. Trimming shortened V by 5 bases and J by 4 bases, and 21 bases separated the two germline ends. Germline V lookup: CDR1 SEHNR, CDR2 FQNEAQ (reference sequence). CDR3 nucleotides: TGTGCCAGCAGCCCCCCTGGGGGGCTTGATATTTACGAGCAGTACTTC. Its translation is CASSPPGGLDIYEQYF.